This TCR beta chain was sequenced in a study of vaccination effects on CD4 cells after COVID-19. Turning to the study itself: Vaccine administered to participants consisted of two doses of either BNT162b2 or mRNA-1273. Among convalescent patients, two provided samples 16 days and one week before vaccination.

V was trimmed by 3 bases and J by 3 bases, leaving 13 bases between them. The CDR3 extends over 15 amino acids. CDR1 SGHAT and CDR2 FQDESV come from the germline V gene (reference sequence). In regard to this clone: Antigen: not known.

Following culture for more than 9 days, CD4+ T cells were isolated. This person caught SARS-CoV-2 sometime from March to December 2020, and PCR testing confirmed the infection. At days 3 and 7, half of the medium was exchanged for IL-2 medium. Assay used: immunoSEQ multiplex PCR; TCRdb lists only in-frame clones, some missing. The data hold 50,000 to 70,000 clones, with approximately 70% observed a single time. The sample was CD4+ T cells from PBMCs cultured without peptide, taken before COVID-19 vaccination. This chain connects TRBV11-1 to TRBJ2-3, with D maybe TRBD2 (5 bases). This clonotype was obtained from a human donor who had a prior SARS-CoV-2 infection. CDR3 in amino acids: CASSFAGGSTDTQYF. CDR3 nucleotides: TGTGCCAGCAGCTTTGCGGGCGGGTCGACAGATACGCAGTATTTT.